A single sample gave rise to the 26 T cell receptor beta chains below, sequenced in a study of blood T cell repertoires in COVID-19. Clones were read by immunoSEQ multiplex PCR, and TCRdb kept only the in-frame ones, dropping some. The sample gives around 270,000 clones, approximately 86% of which show up once; under 2.5% is in the top ten. The specimen sequenced was peripheral blood. Every receptor here comes from a man aged 25 to 45 with active or convalescent COVID-19.

The chain is built from TRBV2 and TRBJ1-2; the match to TRBD1 covers 9 bases. Germline lookup yields CDR1 SNHLY and CDR2 FYNNEI. V shed 7 bases, J shed 8 bases, and the junction held 11 bases outside the gene matches. The CDR3 length is 14 residues. The CDR3 reads CASILTGTGLGYTF. CDR3 nucleotide sequence: TGTGCCAGCATCCTAACCGGGACAGGGTTGGGCTACACCTTC.

V gene TRBV6-5 combines with J gene TRBJ2-3; 10 positions match TRBD2. This CDR3 spans 16 amino acids. Germline V gene lookup returns CDR1 MNHEY and CDR2 SVGAGI. Trimming cost V 4 bases and J 1 base; bases outside gene matches: 5. The CDR3 DNA sequence: TGTGCCAGCAGTTTAGGACTAGCGGTGGGCACAGATACGCAGTATTTT. The encoded protein is CASSLGLAVGTDTQYF.

The chain uses TRBV6-2 or TRBV6-3 and TRBJ2-7, with 10 positions matching TRBD2. The length of the CDR3 is 17 residues. CDR1 and CDR2 from the germline V gene are MNHEY and SVGEGT. Losses at the gene ends were 0 bases for V and 5 bases for J; bases not matched to a gene: 10. CDR3 residues: CASSYSLLGLATNEQYF. DNA of the CDR3: TGTGCCAGCAGTTACTCTTTACTGGGACTAGCGACCAACGAGCAGTACTTC.

In its sample, this clone was seen once. The chain carries TRBV4-1 and TRBJ2-3; D is unresolved. Germline values: CDR1 MGHRA, CDR2 YSYEKL. The CDR3 has 14 residues. Between the trimmed V and J ends, which lost 4 bases and 9 bases, there was a span of 17 bases. CDR3: CASSPEQLADTQYF. CDR3 DNA: TGCGCCAGCAGCCCTGAACAGTTGGCTGACACGCAGTATTTT.

V and J are TRBV18 and TRBJ2-3; maybe TRBD2 (7 bases). This CDR3 has 15 residues. The germline V gene encodes CDR1 KGHSH and CDR2 LQKENI. Trimming pared 3 bases from V and 4 bases from J, leaving 14 bases between. The CDR3 coding sequence is TGTGCCAGCTCACCGTTCGGGGGGCTCGCAGATACGCAGTATTTT. Its protein is CASSPFGGLADTQYF.

The chain is built from TRBV4-1 and TRBJ1-6; D uncertain. The CDR3 runs 13 residues. Germline V gene sequence: CDR1 MGHRA, CDR2 YSYEKL. Trimming removed 5 bases from V and 9 bases from J, with 11 bases in between. The CDR3 region is CASSGWEFSPLHF. The CDR3 nucleotides are TGCGCCAGCAGCGGGTGGGAGTTTTCACCCCTCCACTTT.

The genes are TRBV5-6 and TRBJ1-3; no clear D. The CDR3 is made up of 15 amino acids. CDR1 SGHDT and CDR2 YYEEEE come from the germline V gene. V was pared by 0 bases and J by 1 base, with 8 bases between. The CDR3 loop reads CASSLVEGSGNTIYF. The CDR3 DNA reads as TGTGCCAGCAGCTTGGTTGAGGGATCTGGAAACACCATATATTTT.

J is TRBJ1-2 and V is TRBV4-1, with 7 bases that match TRBD1. In germline, CDR1 is MGHRA, CDR2 YSYEKL. V gave up 0 bases and J gave up 6 bases; unmatched junction bases: 10. The CDR3 runs to 16 residues. CDR3 residues: CASSQDLVDRVDGYTF. CDR3 DNA sequence: TGCGCCAGCAGCCAAGATCTAGTAGACAGGGTGGATGGCTACACCTTC.

The chain couples TRBV10-2 to TRBJ2-7; D gene unclear. The germline gives CDR1 WSHSY, CDR2 SAAADI. This CDR3 has 12 amino acids. Trimming pared 3 bases from V and 7 bases from J, leaving 10 bases between. CDR3 bases: TGCGCCAGCAGTGAAGTCGGTTTAGAGCAGTACTTC. Protein product: CASSEVGLEQYF.

There are a few counts of this clone. This chain joins TRBV6-2 or TRBV6-3 and TRBJ2-7; TRBD1 is a possible D gene (5 bases). Looked up from germline, CDR1 is MNHEY and CDR2 is SVGEGT. Between the trimmed V and J ends, which lost 2 bases and 6 bases, there was a span of 14 bases. This CDR3 is built from 14 residues. CDR3 bases: TGTGCCAGCAGTTACCCCTGGGGCAGGGTCGAGCAGTACTTC. Amino acids: CASSYPWGRVEQYF.

J is TRBJ1-1 and V is TRBV5-1; D is possibly TRBD1 (6 bases). This CDR3 region has 16 residues. The germline V and J ends were trimmed by 0 bases and 0 bases, with 12 bases remaining between them. The germline V gene encodes CDR1 SGHRS and CDR2 YFSETQ. The CDR3 loop is CASSLVFGTLNTEAFF. CDR3 bases: TGCGCCAGCAGCTTGGTTTTTGGGACACTGAACACTGAAGCTTTCTTT.

This chain links TRBV27 with TRBJ2-3, with 8 nucleotides matching TRBD2. Germline V gene sequence: CDR1 MNHEY, CDR2 SMNVEV (reference sequence). The ends lost 2 bases at V and 2 bases at J; junction bases unmatched: 3. This CDR3 has 15 amino acids. The CDR3 here is CASSLGTSNTDTQYF. As DNA, the CDR3 is TGTGCCAGCAGTTTAGGGACTAGTAACACAGATACGCAGTATTTT.

The CDR3 is CASRRGGGRREQFF. CDR3 nucleotide sequence: TGTGCCAGCAGGCGGGGGGGAGGCCGAAGGGAGCAGTTCTTC. This chain links TRBV6-5 with TRBJ2-1, with 9 bases identical to TRBD2. The V segment lost 6 bases and the J segment 10 bases; nucleotides outside the gene matches: 10. The germline CDR1 and CDR2 sequences are MNHEY and SVGAGI. This CDR3 is built from 14 residues.

V is TRBV19 and J is TRBJ2-5; a weak D match, TRBD1 (5 bases). The CDR3 length is 16 residues. In germline, CDR1 is LNHDA, CDR2 SQIVND (reference sequence). Trimming shortened V by 3 bases and J by 5 bases, and 19 bases separated the two germline ends. The CDR3 nucleotides read TGTGCCAGTAGTATCGATACAAAGGGGCCGCAGGAGACCCAGTACTTC. Protein product: CASSIDTKGPQETQYF. Full variable domain (outside the CDR3, taken from reference TRBV19 and TRBJ2-5): DGGITQSPKYLFRKEGQNVTLSCEQNLNHDAMYWYRQDPGQGLRLIYYSQIVNDFQKGDIAEGYSVSREKKESFPLTVTSAQKNPTAFYLCASSIDTKGPQETQYFGPGTRLLVL.

This chain joins TRBV6-5 and TRBJ2-7; 9 nucleotides line up with TRBD1. Germline V gene sequence: CDR1 MNHEY, CDR2 SVGAGI. The CDR3 runs to 14 residues. Trimming cost V 2 bases and J 2 bases; bases outside gene matches: 1. The CDR3 nucleotides are TGTGCCAGCAGTTACGGGACAGGGCCCTACGAGCAGTACTTC. It codes for CASSYGTGPYEQYF.

This clone was recorded once. This sequence joins TRBV6-2 or TRBV6-3 and TRBJ2-1; 8 nucleotides align to TRBD2. Unmatched junction bases numbered 9, after V lost 2 bases and J lost 9 bases. The CDR3 is made up of 15 amino acids. CDR1 MNHEY and CDR2 SVGEGT come from the germline V gene. CDR3 bases: TGTGCCAGCAGTTACGGAACGGGGGGGCCCAGTGAGCAGTTCTTC. Translation: CASSYGTGGPSEQFF.

The CDR3 loop is CASSVSWADSGAGELFF. Written as DNA, the CDR3 is TGTGCCAGCAGCGTCTCCTGGGCGGACAGTGGAGCCGGGGAGCTGTTTTTT. The chain joins TRBV9 to TRBJ2-2; maybe TRBD1 (6 bases). The CDR3 runs to 17 residues. V was clipped by 2 bases and J by 6 bases, with 20 bases between them. CDR1 SGDLS and CDR2 YYNGEE come from the germline V gene. Together with reference TRBV9 and TRBJ2-2, the CDR3 gives the full variable domain: DSGVTQTPKHLITATGQRVTLRCSPRSGDLSVYWYQQSLDQGLQFLIQYYNGEERAKGNILERFSAQQFPDLHSELNLSSLELGDSALYFCASSVSWADSGAGELFFGEGSRLTVL.

V is TRBV24-1 and J is TRBJ1-2, with TRBD1 identical over 7 bases. Germline V gene sequence: CDR1 KGHDR, CDR2 SFDVKD. This CDR3 spans 13 amino acids. With 4 bases clipped from V and 3 bases from J, the junction kept 1 base outside the gene matches. The CDR3 here is CATSEGTDYGYTF. CDR3 bases: TGTGCCACCAGTGAGGGGACAGACTATGGCTACACCTTC.

The chain carries TRBV7-9 and TRBJ1-2; no definite D call. Per the germline V gene, CDR1 is SEHNR and CDR2 is FQNEAQ (reference sequence). V was trimmed by 1 base and J by 4 bases, leaving 10 bases between them. The CDR3 contains 14 residues. Here the CDR3 DNA reads TGTGCCAGCAGCTTAGGGGGTGCGGGCTATGGCTACACCTTC. Its translation is CASSLGGAGYGYTF.

V and J are TRBV10-3 and TRBJ1-6; possible D gene TRBD1, 6 bases. V lost 6 bases and J lost 0, with 12 bases in between. CDR3 length: 16 amino acids. Germline V CDR1 and CDR2: ENHRY, SYGVKD. The CDR3, as DNA: TGTGCCATCAGGGGACGGGACAACTCCTATAATTCACCCCTCCACTTT. It codes for CAIRGRDNSYNSPLHF.

The V and J genes are TRBV2 and TRBJ2-1; 10 bases agree with TRBD2. Germline CDR1 is SNHLY and CDR2 is FYNNEI. The CDR3 runs 15 residues. Trimming took 6 bases from V and 9 from J; bases not matched to a gene: 11. DNA of the CDR3: TGTGCCAGCAGCGCCGAGAGCGGGGGGGCGGGTGAGCAGTTCTTC. The encoded protein is CASSAESGGAGEQFF. Complete variable domain (other parts from reference TRBV2 and TRBJ2-1): EPEVTQTPSHQVTQMGQEVILRCVPISNHLYFYWYRQILGQKVEFLVSFYNNEISEKSEIFDDQFSVERPDGSNFTLKIRSTKLEDSAMYFCASSAESGGAGEQFFGPGTRLTVL.

The rearrangement joins TRBV10-3 to TRBJ1-1; no clear D. V shed 3 bases and J shed 0 bases, with 8 bases lying between them. Germline assignment: CDR1 ENHRY and CDR2 SYGVKD. The CDR3 length is 14 residues. CDR3 loop: CAISDAVLNTEAFF. The CDR3 coding sequence is TGTGCCATCAGTGATGCGGTGCTGAACACTGAAGCTTTCTTT.

This clone was observed a single time. V is TRBV27 and J is TRBJ1-4; 9 bases are shared with TRBD1. The CDR3 has 14 amino acids. The junction had 0 bases not matched to a gene; V was cut back by 1 base and J by 6 bases. Germline V gene lookup returns CDR1 MNHEY and CDR2 SMNVEV (reference sequence). The CDR3 region has the DNA TGTGCCAGCAGTTTATGGACAGGGGATGAAAAACTGTTTTTT. Protein sequence: CASSLWTGDEKLFF.

The J gene is TRBJ1-1, the V gene TRBV11-2; D is uncertain. Germline V gene sequence: CDR1 SGHAT, CDR2 FQNNGV. The CDR3 covers 15 residues. V gave up 0 bases and J gave up 1 base, with 9 bases separating them. CDR3 in DNA: TGTGCCAGCAGCTTAGATTTTGGCCCGAACACTGAAGCTTTCTTT. Translation: CASSLDFGPNTEAFF.

This chain uses TRBV19 with TRBJ2-5; tentatively, D is TRBD2 (6 bases). The germline gives CDR1 LNHDA, CDR2 SQIVND (reference sequence). The CDR3 extends over 14 amino acids. The V and J ends lost 4 bases and 5 bases respectively, with 14 bases between them. The chain's CDR3 is CASSRWEELETQYF. The DNA for the CDR3 is TGTGCCAGTAGTAGGTGGGAGGAGTTGGAGACCCAGTACTTC.

This chain joins TRBV6-1 and TRBJ2-7, with TRBD1 as a possible D gene (6 bases). The CDR3 is made up of 15 amino acids. V lost 3 bases and J lost 2, with 14 bases in between. CDR1 and CDR2 (germline): MNHNS, SASEGT. The chain's CDR3 is CASSDYDRPTYEQYF. Written as DNA, the CDR3 is TGTGCCAGCAGTGATTATGACAGGCCCACCTACGAGCAGTACTTC.